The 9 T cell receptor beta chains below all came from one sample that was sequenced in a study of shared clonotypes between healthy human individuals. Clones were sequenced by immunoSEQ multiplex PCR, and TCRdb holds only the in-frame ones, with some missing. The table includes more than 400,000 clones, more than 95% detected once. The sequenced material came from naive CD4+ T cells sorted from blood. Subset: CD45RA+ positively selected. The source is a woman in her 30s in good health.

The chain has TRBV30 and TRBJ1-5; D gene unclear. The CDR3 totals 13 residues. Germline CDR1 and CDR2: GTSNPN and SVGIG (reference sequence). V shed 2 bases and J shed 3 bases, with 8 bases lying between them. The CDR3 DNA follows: TGTGCCTGGAGTCGCCAGGACAATCAGCCCCAGCATTTT. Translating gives CAWSRQDNQPQHF.

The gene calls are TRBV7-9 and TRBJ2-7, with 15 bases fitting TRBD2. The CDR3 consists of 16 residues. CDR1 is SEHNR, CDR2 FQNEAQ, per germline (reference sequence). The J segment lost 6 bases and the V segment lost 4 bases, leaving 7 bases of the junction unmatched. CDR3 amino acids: CASSSRRTSGRAEQYF. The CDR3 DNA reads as TGTGCCAGCAGCTCCCGAAGGACTAGCGGGAGGGCCGAGCAGTACTTC.

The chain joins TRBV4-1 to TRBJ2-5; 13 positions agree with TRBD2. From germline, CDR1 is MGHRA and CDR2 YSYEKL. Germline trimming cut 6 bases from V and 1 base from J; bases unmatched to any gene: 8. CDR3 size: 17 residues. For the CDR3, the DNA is TGCGCCAGCAGTCCGGGGGGGACTAGCGGGATCCAAGAGACCCAGTACTTC. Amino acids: CASSPGGTSGIQETQYF.

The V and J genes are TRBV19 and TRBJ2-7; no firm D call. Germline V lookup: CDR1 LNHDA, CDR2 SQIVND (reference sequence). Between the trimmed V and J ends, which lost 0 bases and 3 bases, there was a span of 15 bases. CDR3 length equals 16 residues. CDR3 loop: CASSIDGHGPLYEQYF. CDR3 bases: TGTGCCAGTAGTATAGATGGGCACGGACCCCTCTACGAGCAGTACTTC.

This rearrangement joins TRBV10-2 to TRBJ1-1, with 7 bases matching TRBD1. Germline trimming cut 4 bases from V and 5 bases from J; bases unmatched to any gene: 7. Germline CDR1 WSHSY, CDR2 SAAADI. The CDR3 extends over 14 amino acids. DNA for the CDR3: TGCGCCAGCAGTGTGACAGGGTGGGGGACTGAAGCTTTCTTT. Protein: CASSVTGWGTEAFF.

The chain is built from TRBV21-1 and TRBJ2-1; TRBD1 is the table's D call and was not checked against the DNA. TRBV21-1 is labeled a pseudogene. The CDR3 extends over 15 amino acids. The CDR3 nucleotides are TGTGCCAGCAGCGCGGGACAGGGCACCTACAATGAGCAGTTCTTC. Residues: CASSAGQGTYNEQFF.

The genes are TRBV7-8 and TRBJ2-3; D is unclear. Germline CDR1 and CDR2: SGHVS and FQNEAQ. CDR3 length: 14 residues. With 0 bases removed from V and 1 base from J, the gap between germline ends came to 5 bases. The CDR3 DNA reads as TGTGCCAGCAGCTTAGCTCCTGGCACAGATACGCAGTATTTT. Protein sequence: CASSLAPGTDTQYF.

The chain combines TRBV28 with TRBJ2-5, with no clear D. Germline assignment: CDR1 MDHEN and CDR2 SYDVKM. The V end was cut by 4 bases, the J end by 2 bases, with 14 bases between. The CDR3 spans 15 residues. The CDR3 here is CASSYLPDTQETQYF. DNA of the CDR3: TGTGCCAGCAGTTACCTGCCTGATACGCAAGAGACCCAGTACTTC. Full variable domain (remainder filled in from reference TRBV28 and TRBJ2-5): DVKVTQSSRYLVKRTGEKVFLECVQDMDHENMFWYRQDPGLGLRLIYFSYDVKMKEKGDIPEGYSVSREKKERFSLILESASTNQTSMYLCASSYLPDTQETQYFGPGTRLLVL.

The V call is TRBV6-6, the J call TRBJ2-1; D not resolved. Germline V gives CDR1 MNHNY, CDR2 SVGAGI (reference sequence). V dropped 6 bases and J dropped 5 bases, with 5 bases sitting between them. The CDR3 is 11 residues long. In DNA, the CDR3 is TGTGCCAGCAGATTCCACAATGAGCAGTTCTTC. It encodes CASRFHNEQFF.